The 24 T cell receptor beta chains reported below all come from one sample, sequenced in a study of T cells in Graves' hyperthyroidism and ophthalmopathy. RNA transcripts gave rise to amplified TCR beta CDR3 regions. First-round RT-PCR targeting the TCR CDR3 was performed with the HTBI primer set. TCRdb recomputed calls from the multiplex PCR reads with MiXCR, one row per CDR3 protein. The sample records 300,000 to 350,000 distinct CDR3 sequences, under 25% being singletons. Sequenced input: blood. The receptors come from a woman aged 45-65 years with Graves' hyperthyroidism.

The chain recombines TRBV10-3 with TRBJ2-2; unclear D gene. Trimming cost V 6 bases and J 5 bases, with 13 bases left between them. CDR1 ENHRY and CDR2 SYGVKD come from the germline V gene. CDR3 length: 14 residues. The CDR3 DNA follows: TGTGCCATCAGGGGTCACCCGCTAACCGGGGAGCTGTTTTTT. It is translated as CAIRGHPLTGELFF.

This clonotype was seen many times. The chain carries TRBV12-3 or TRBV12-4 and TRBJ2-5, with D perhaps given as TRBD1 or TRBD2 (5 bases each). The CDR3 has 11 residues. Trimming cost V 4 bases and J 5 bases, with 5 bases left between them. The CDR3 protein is CASSWGETQYF. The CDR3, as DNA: TGTGCCAGCAGTTGGGGGGAGACCCAGTACTTC.

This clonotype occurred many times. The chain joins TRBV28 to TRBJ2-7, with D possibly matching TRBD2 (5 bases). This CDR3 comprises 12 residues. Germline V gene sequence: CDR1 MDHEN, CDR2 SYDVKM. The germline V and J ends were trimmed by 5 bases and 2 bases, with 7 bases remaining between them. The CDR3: CASSTRAYEQYF. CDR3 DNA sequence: TGTGCCAGCAGTACGAGGGCCTACGAGCAGTACTTC.

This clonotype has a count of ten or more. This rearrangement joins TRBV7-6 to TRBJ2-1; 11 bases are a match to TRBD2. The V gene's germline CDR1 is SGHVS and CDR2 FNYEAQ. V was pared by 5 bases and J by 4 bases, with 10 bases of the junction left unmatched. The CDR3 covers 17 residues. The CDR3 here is CASSLRLTSGIYNEQFF. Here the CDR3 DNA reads TGTGCCAGCAGCCTTCGGCTGACTAGCGGGATTTACAATGAGCAGTTCTTC.

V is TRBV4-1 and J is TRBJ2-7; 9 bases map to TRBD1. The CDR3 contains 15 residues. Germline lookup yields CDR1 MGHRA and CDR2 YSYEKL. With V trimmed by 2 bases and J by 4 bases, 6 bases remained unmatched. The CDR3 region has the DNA TGCGCCAGCAGCCAAACAGGGGGCGCCGGGTACGAGCAGTACTTC. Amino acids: CASSQTGGAGYEQYF.

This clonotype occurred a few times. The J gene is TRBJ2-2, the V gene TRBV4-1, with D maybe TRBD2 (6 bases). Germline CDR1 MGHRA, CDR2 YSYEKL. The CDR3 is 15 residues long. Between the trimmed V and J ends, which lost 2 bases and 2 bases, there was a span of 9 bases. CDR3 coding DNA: TGCGCCAGCAGCCAACCGACTAGAAACACCGGGGAGCTGTTTTTT. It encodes CASSQPTRNTGELFF.

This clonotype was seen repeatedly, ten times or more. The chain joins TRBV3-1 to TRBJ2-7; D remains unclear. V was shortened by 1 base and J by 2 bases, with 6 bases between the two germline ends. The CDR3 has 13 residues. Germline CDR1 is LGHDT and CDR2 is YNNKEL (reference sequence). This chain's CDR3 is CASSQVSTYEQYF. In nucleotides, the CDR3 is TGTGCCAGCAGCCAAGTATCCACCTACGAGCAGTACTTC.

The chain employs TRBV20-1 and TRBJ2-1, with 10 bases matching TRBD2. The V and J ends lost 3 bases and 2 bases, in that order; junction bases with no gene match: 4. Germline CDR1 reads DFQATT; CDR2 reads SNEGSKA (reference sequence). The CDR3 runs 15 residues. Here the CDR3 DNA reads TGCAGTGCTAGCACTAGCGGGGAACCCTACAATGAGCAGTTCTTC. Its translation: CSASTSGEPYNEQFF.

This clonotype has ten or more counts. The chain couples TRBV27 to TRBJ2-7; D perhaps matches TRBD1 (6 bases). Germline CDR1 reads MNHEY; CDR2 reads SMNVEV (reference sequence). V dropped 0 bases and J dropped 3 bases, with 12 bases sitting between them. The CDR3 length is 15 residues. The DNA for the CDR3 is TGTGCCAGCAGTTTATCGTACAGGGCCCTCTACGAGCAGTACTTC. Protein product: CASSLSYRALYEQYF.

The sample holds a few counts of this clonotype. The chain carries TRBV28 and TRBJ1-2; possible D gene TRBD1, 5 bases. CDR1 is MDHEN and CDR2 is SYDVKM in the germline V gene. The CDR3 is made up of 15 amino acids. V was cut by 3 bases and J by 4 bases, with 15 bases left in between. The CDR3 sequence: CASSFGGGIPYGYTF. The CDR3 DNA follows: TGTGCCAGCAGTTTCGGGGGGGGGATTCCCTATGGCTACACCTTC.

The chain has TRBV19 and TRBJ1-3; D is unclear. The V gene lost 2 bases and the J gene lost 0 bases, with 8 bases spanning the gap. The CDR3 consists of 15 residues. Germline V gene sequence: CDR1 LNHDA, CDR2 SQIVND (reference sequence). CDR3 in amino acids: CASSIKISSGNTIYF. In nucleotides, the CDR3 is TGTGCCAGTAGTATAAAGATATCCTCTGGAAACACCATATATTTT.

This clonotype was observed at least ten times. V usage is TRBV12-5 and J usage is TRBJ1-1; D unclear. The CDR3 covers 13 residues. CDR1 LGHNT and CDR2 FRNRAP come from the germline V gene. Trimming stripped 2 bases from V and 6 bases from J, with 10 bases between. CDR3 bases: TGTGCTAGTGGTTTGAACCAGGACTCTGAAGCTTTCTTT. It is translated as CASGLNQDSEAFF.

The CDR3, as DNA: TGCAGCGTTGCTGACTCTTTGCGGCAGCCCCAGCATTTT. This encodes CSVADSLRQPQHF. The rearrangement uses TRBV29-1 and TRBJ1-5; D not certain. Looked up from germline, CDR1 is SQVTM and CDR2 is ANQGSEA. The V gene lost 4 bases and the J gene lost 7 bases, with 14 bases spanning the gap. The CDR3 runs to 13 residues.

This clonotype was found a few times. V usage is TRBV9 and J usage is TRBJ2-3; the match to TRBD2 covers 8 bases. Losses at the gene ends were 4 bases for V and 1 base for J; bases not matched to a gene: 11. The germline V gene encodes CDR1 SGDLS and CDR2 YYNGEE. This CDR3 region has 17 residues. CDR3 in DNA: TGTGCCAGCAGCCCCCAACCTGGGACTAGAGGCACAGATACGCAGTATTTT. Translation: CASSPQPGTRGTDTQYF.

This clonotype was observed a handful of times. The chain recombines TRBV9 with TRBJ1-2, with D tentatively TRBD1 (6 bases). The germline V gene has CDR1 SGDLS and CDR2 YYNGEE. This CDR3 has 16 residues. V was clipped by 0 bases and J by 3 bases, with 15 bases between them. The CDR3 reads CASSVGGGPADYGYTF. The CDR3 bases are TGTGCCAGCAGCGTAGGAGGGGGACCGGCGGACTATGGCTACACCTTC.

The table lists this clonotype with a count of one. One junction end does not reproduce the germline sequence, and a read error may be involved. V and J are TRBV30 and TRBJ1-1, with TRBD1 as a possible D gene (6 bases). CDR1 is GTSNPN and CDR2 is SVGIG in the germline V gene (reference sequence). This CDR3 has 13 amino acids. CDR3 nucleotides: TGTGCCCGGAGTGTGAGGAGGGGGACTGAAGCTTTCTTT. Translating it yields CARSVRRGTEAFF.

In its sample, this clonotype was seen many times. The CDR3 sequence: CASSRDRGRTEAFF. DNA of the CDR3: TGTGCCAGCAGCCGGGACAGGGGGCGCACTGAAGCTTTCTTT. The rearrangement uses TRBV11-2 and TRBJ1-1; 12 bases line up with TRBD1. V lost 5 bases to trimming and J lost 4 bases; unmatched junction nucleotides: 2. Per the germline V gene, CDR1 is SGHAT and CDR2 is FQNNGV. CDR3 length: 14 amino acids.

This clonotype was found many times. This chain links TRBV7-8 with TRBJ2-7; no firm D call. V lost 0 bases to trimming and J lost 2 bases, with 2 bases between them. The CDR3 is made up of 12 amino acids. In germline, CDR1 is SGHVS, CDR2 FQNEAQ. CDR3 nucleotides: TGTGCCAGCAGCTTAGCTGCCTACGAGCAGTACTTC. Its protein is CASSLAAYEQYF.

The CDR3 DNA sequence: TGTGCCAGTTTAGGACTTTTACAAGAGACCCAGTACTTC. It specifies CASLGLLQETQYF. The rearrangement links TRBV28 to TRBJ2-5; perhaps TRBD2 as D (5 bases). The CDR3 totals 13 residues. The V end lost 9 bases, the J end lost 2 bases, and 13 bases lay between the germline ends. Germline assignment: CDR1 MDHEN and CDR2 SYDVKM.

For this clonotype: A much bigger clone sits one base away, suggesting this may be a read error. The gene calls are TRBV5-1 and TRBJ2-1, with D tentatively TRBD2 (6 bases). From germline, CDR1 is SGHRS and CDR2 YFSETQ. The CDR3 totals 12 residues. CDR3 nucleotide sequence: TGCGTCAGCAGCCCCACTAGCTTTGAGCAGTTCTTC. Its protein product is CVSSPTSFEQFF. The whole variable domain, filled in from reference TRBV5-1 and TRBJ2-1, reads KAGVTQTPRYLIKTRGQQVTLSCSPISGHRSVSWYQQTPGQGLQFLFEYFSETQRNKGNFPGRFSGRQFSNSRSEMNVSTLELGDSALYLCVSSPTSFEQFFGPGTRLTVL.

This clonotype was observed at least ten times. The CDR3 DNA reads as TGTGCCAGCAGTCATACCGGGACAGGGGCTCATAATCAGCCCCAGCATTTT. Encoded protein: CASSHTGTGAHNQPQHF. The chain couples TRBV6-1 to TRBJ1-5, with 10 positions matching TRBD1. Germline-derived CDR1 and CDR2 are MNHNS and SASEGT. This CDR3 is built from 17 residues. V was clipped by 5 bases and J by 4 bases; unmatched bases: 11.

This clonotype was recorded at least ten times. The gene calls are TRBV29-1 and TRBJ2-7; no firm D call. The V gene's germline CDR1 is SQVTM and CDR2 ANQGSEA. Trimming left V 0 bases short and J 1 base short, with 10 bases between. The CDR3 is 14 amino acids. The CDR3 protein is CSVEDQSDSYEQYF. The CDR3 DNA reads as TGCAGCGTTGAAGATCAATCCGATTCCTACGAGCAGTACTTC.

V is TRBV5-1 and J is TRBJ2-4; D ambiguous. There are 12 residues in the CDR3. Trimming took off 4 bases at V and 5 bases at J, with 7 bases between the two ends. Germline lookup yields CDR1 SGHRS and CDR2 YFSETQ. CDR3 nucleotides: TGCGCCAGCAGCCCGTATGAAAACATTCAGTACTTC. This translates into CASSPYENIQYF.

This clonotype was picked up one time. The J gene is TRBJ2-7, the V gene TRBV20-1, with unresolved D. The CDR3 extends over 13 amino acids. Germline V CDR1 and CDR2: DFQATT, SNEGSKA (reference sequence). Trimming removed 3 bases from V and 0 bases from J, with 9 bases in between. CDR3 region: CSARVGFSYEQYF. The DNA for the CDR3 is TGCAGTGCTAGGGTAGGGTTCTCCTACGAGCAGTACTTC.